The 6 T cell receptor beta chains reported below all come from one sample, sequenced in a study of T cells in Graves' hyperthyroidism and ophthalmopathy. Using RNA transcripts as the source, TCR beta CDR3 regions were amplified. HTBI primers were employed in a first-round RT-PCR of the TCR CDR3. MiXCR, run by TCRdb on the multiplex PCR reads, gives a single entry per CDR3 protein. The sample has around 700,000 distinct CDR3 sequences; approximately 36% are singletons. The sample was blood. Every receptor here comes from a woman in her thirties or forties with Graves' hyperthyroidism.

The chain recombines TRBV20-1 with TRBJ2-7, with TRBD1 identical over 12 bases. V was pared by 2 bases and J by 7 bases, with 6 bases of the junction left unmatched. The length of the CDR3 is 14 residues. In germline, CDR1 is DFQATT, CDR2 SNEGSKA (reference sequence). CDR3 DNA: TGCAGTGCTAGAACGGGACAGGGGGCGGGTGAGCAGTACTTC. Its translation: CSARTGQGAGEQYF.

The chain has TRBV5-4 and TRBJ2-5; 7 bases match TRBD1. The junction had 6 bases not matched to a gene; V was cut back by 4 bases and J by 0 bases. From germline, CDR1 is SGHNT and CDR2 YYREEE (reference sequence). CDR3 length: 15 amino acids. Here the CDR3 reads CASSKRQGHQETQYF. In DNA form, the CDR3 reads TGTGCCAGCAGCAAAAGACAGGGCCACCAAGAGACCCAGTACTTC.

As for this clonotype: A much bigger clone sits one base away, suggesting this may be a read error. The final CDR3 position lacks the conserved phenylalanine or tryptophan, pointing to a likely read error. The V call is TRBV7-6, the J call TRBJ1-2; D not resolved. Trimming pared 6 bases from V and 4 bases from J, leaving 9 bases between. Germline CDR1 is SGHVS and CDR2 is FNYEAQ. The length of the CDR3 is 12 residues. The CDR3 sequence: CASRAVSYGYTL. CDR3 DNA: TGTGCCAGCAGGGCAGTCTCCTATGGCTACACCTTA.

This clonotype appeared once. A clone one base away is much larger, so this may be a read error. The gene calls are TRBV7-3 and TRBJ1-4; D ambiguous. CDR3 size: 13 residues. Germline CDR1 is SGHTA and CDR2 is FQGTGA. Trimming shortened V by 4 bases and J by 8 bases, and 11 bases separated the two germline ends. CDR3 nucleotide sequence: TGTGCCAGCAGCTCAGGCAGTGGCGAAAAACTGTTTTTT. Residues: CASSSGSGEKLFF.

This clonotype has ten or more counts. The chain combines TRBV2 with TRBJ1-5, with D unclear. The CDR3 covers 13 residues. Germline CDR1 and CDR2: SNHLY and FYNNEI. The germline V and J ends were trimmed by 6 bases and 0 bases, with 6 bases remaining between them. The CDR3 nucleotides read TGTGCCAGCAGGGCGGATAGCAATCAGCCCCAGCATTTT. Its translation is CASRADSNQPQHF.

The sample holds many counts of this clonotype. The chain carries TRBV7-9 and TRBJ2-5, with 10 nucleotides matching TRBD1. The CDR3 contains 16 residues. Per germline, CDR1 SEHNR and CDR2 FQNEAQ (reference sequence). The J segment lost 4 bases and the V segment lost 5 bases, leaving 10 bases of the junction unmatched. In DNA, the CDR3 is TGTGCCAGCAGCCCTCGCCGGGACAGGGGTTTAGAGACCCAGTACTTC. Its translation: CASSPRRDRGLETQYF.